Listed here are 19 T cell receptor beta chains from one sample, sequenced in a study of cytomegalovirus exposure and HLA in healthy donors. PCR involved 60 Vbeta and 13 Jbeta primers. TCRdb keeps only in-frame clones here, not all; method: immunoSEQ multiplex PCR. Altogether about 160,000 clones are present, roughly 71% being singletons, with the ten largest covering roughly 7.3%. The specimen sequenced was PBMCs. All receptors come from a male donor in good health and CMV-seropositive.

The chain is built from TRBV6-4 and TRBJ1-1, with TRBD1 matching 8 bases. J gave up 4 bases and V 5 bases, and 9 bases lay outside the gene matches. Germline V gene lookup returns CDR1 MRHNA and CDR2 SNTAGT. CDR3 length: 15 residues. The CDR3 is CASSKEQGVTTEAFF. The DNA of the CDR3 is TGTGCCAGCAGTAAGGAACAGGGGGTTACCACTGAAGCTTTCTTT.

This chain uses TRBV9 with TRBJ1-2; 7 bases are shared with TRBD1. The germline V gene encodes CDR1 SGDLS and CDR2 YYNGEE. The CDR3 totals 12 residues. V shed 6 bases and J 6 bases; nucleotides not matched to a gene: 5. This chain's CDR3 is CASISQGNGYTF. The CDR3 nucleotides are TGTGCCAGCATCTCACAGGGGAATGGCTACACCTTC.

This rearrangement joins TRBV13 to TRBJ2-3; 9 bases are a match to TRBD2. V lost 3 bases to trimming and J lost 0 bases; unmatched junction nucleotides: 7. The CDR3 contains 17 residues. Germline V gives CDR1 PRHDT, CDR2 FYEKMQ (reference sequence). The CDR3 spells CASSFYSGGPSTDTQYF. CDR3 in DNA: TGTGCCAGCAGCTTCTATAGCGGGGGCCCTAGCACAGATACGCAGTATTTT.

V gene TRBV6-1 combines with J gene TRBJ2-1; a possible D gene is TRBD2 (6 bases). Germline V CDR1 and CDR2: MNHNS, SASEGT. CDR3 length: 15 residues. Trimming pared 7 bases from V and 3 bases from J, leaving 16 bases between. CDR3 amino acids: CASMRPGESYNEQFF. The CDR3 DNA reads TGTGCCAGCATGAGACCGGGGGAGAGCTACAATGAGCAGTTCTTC.

This chain uses TRBV11-2 with TRBJ2-1; D perhaps matches TRBD1 (5 bases). The CDR3 contains 14 residues. Per the germline V gene, CDR1 is SGHAT and CDR2 is FQNNGV. V shed 1 base and J shed 2 bases, with 6 bases lying between them. The CDR3 DNA sequence: TGTGCCAGCAGCTTAGGGGGCACCTACAATGAGCAGTTCTTC. As protein: CASSLGGTYNEQFF. Combining the CDR3 with reference TRBV11-2 and TRBJ2-1 gives the whole variable domain EAGVAQSPRYKIIEKRQSVAFWCNPISGHATLYWYQQILGQGPKLLIQFQNNGVVDDSQLPKDRFSAERLKGVDSTLKIQPAKLEDSAVYLCASSLGGTYNEQFFGPGTRLTVL.

This chain uses TRBV2 with TRBJ2-5, with D perhaps TRBD2 (6 bases). Germline V CDR1 and CDR2: SNHLY, FYNNEI. Deletions cut 8 bases from V and 4 bases from J, with 11 bases between. The CDR3 loop spans 12 amino acids. CDR3 amino acids: CASALAPETQYF. The CDR3 coding sequence is TGTGCCAGCGCACTAGCACCAGAGACCCAGTACTTC.

Concerning this clone itself: Germline is not matched at one junction end, which may reflect a read error. V is TRBV7-9 and J is TRBJ1-1; TRBD1 is a possible D gene (5 bases). The CDR3 totals 16 residues. Per the germline V gene, CDR1 is SEHNR and CDR2 is FQNEAQ (reference sequence). The CDR3: CSSSGQIGTLNTEAFF. In DNA form, the CDR3 reads TGTTCCAGCAGCGGACAAATCGGGACTTTGAACACTGAAGCTTTCTTT.

The chain employs TRBV5-1 and TRBJ2-5, with D maybe TRBD1 (6 bases). This CDR3 has 15 residues. Germline loops: CDR1 SGHRS, CDR2 YFSETQ. Trimming removed 1 base at V and 5 bases at J, with 15 bases between. The CDR3, as DNA: TGCGCCAGCAGCTTGAGGTCAGGACAGATGGAGACCCAGTACTTC. Residues: CASSLRSGQMETQYF.

Written as DNA, the CDR3 is TGTGCCAGCAGGGGAGGAGCGGGGGGCCGCACAGATACGCAGTATTTT. Translation: CASRGGAGGRTDTQYF. V and J are TRBV9 and TRBJ2-3, with 9 bases aligning to TRBD2. V trimming: 5 bases; J trimming: 1 base; junction bases outside the gene matches: 8. The CDR3 is 16 amino acids. CDR1 SGDLS and CDR2 YYNGEE come from the germline V gene.

This chain connects TRBV6-6 to TRBJ1-4; D perhaps matches TRBD1 (5 bases). The CDR3 is 15 residues long. V shed 4 bases and J shed 0 bases, with 9 bases lying between them. CDR1 MNHNY and CDR2 SVGAGI come from the germline V gene (reference sequence). In nucleotides, the CDR3 is TGTGCCAGCAGTTCCAGACAGTCAACTAATGAAAAACTGTTTTTT. Encoded protein: CASSSRQSTNEKLFF.

This sequence joins TRBV6-5 and TRBJ1-2, with D unclear. V lost 6 bases, J lost 8 bases, and 16 bases lay in between. Germline-derived CDR1 and CDR2 are MNHEY and SVGAGI. This CDR3 has 13 residues. The DNA of the CDR3 is TGTGCCAGCAGCCCGTCGAGGGCGGGCGGCTACACCTTC. It yields the protein CASSPSRAGGYTF.

This chain joins TRBV30 and TRBJ2-1, with D maybe TRBD1 (6 bases). Trimming pared 7 bases from V and 8 bases from J, leaving 21 bases between. The CDR3 loop spans 14 amino acids. Germline lookup yields CDR1 GTSNPN and CDR2 SVGIG (reference sequence). This CDR3 is CASSQGNDADEQFF. The DNA of the CDR3 is TGTGCCTCCTCACAGGGAAATGATGCGGATGAGCAGTTCTTC. The whole variable domain, remainder taken from reference TRBV30 and TRBJ2-1, is SQTIHQWPATLVQPVGSPLSLECTVEGTSNPNLYWYRQAAGRGLQLLFYSVGIGQISSEVPQNLSASRPQDRQFILSSKKLLLSDSGFYLCASSQGNDADEQFFGPGTRLTVL.

This chain links TRBV4-1 with TRBJ2-1, with TRBD1 matching over 8 bases. From germline, CDR1 is MGHRA and CDR2 YSYEKL. There are 15 residues in the CDR3. After removal of 0 bases from V and 8 bases from J, the junction contained 6 bases not matched to a gene. In DNA form, the CDR3 reads TGCGCCAGCAGCCAAGAACGACAGGGGTGGGATGAGCAGTTCTTC. This sequence encodes CASSQERQGWDEQFF.

This sequence joins TRBV30 and TRBJ2-5, with D unresolved. This CDR3 has 14 amino acids. Trimming took 1 base from V and 1 from J, leaving 10 bases between them. The germline CDR1 and CDR2 sequences are GTSNPN and SVGIG (reference sequence). The CDR3 nucleotides read TGTGCCTGGAGTGAGGCTAGTGCCCAAGAGACCCAGTACTTC. Amino acids: CAWSEASAQETQYF.

This chain links TRBV19 with TRBJ2-7, with TRBD1 matching 8 bases. Germline V gene sequence: CDR1 LNHDA, CDR2 SQIVND (reference sequence). The junction had 6 bases not matched to a gene; V was cut back by 5 bases and J by 3 bases. The CDR3 totals 14 residues. CDR3 sequence: CASSAGGSNYEQYF. DNA for the CDR3: TGTGCCAGTAGTGCAGGGGGCAGTAACTACGAGCAGTACTTC. Full variable domain (outside the CDR3, taken from reference TRBV19 and TRBJ2-7): DGGITQSPKYLFRKEGQNVTLSCEQNLNHDAMYWYRQDPGQGLRLIYYSQIVNDFQKGDIAEGYSVSREKKESFPLTVTSAQKNPTAFYLCASSAGGSNYEQYFGPGTRLTVT.

The chain couples TRBV2 to TRBJ2-7, with D tentatively TRBD1 (5 bases). The CDR3 loop spans 14 amino acids. Germline CDR1 is SNHLY and CDR2 is FYNNEI. The ends were cut back, 2 bases at V and 0 bases at J, with 8 bases in the middle. CDR3 region: CASSEQGSSYEQYF. In DNA form, the CDR3 reads TGTGCCAGCAGTGAACAGGGAAGCTCCTACGAGCAGTACTTC.

The V call is TRBV30, the J call TRBJ1-5; D might be TRBD1 (5 bases). The CDR3 is 13 amino acids. The germline V gene encodes CDR1 GTSNPN and CDR2 SVGIG (reference sequence). V was shortened by 4 bases and J by 4 bases, with 11 bases between the two germline ends. CDR3 sequence reads: CAWNSGGNQPQHF. CDR3 sequence (DNA): TGTGCCTGGAATTCGGGGGGGAATCAGCCCCAGCATTTT.

This clone has a handful of counts. The DNA for the CDR3 is TGTGCCAGTAGTATGGGGGGAAATCAGCCCCAGCATTTT. Its translation is CASSMGGNQPQHF. The chain links TRBV19 to TRBJ1-5, with D tentatively TRBD1 (5 bases). From germline, CDR1 is LNHDA and CDR2 SQIVND (reference sequence). This CDR3 is built from 13 residues. Trimming removed 3 bases from V and 4 bases from J, with 7 bases in between.

The CDR3 DNA follows: TGTGCCAGCAGCTCAGAAGATTCACCCCTCCACTTT. Protein sequence: CASSSEDSPLHF. V gene TRBV7-8 combines with J gene TRBJ1-6; D unresolved. Germline CDR1 reads SGHVS; CDR2 reads FQNEAQ. Trimming pared 4 bases from V and 8 bases from J, leaving 6 bases between. The CDR3 runs to 12 residues.